This TCR beta chain was observed in a study of PD-L1 blockade in urothelial cancer (dated by TCRdb to 2016 to 2017). Some background on the complete study: Therapy was started in the mid-2010s for all patients, and atezolizumab 1,200 mg was administered intravenously every 3 weeks. Pretreatment tumor samples and matched peripheral blood, collected serially before and after atezolizumab treatment, underwent TCR sequencing. In the same patients, pretreatment tumors underwent whole exome sequencing and RNA sequencing in addition to TCR sequencing. Durable clinical benefit was defined as a progression-free survival longer than 6 months, and TCR features were additionally tested against progression-free survival and overall survival. The study was an exploratory multi-omic analysis of somatic, immune and clinical correlates of response to PD-L1 blockade with atezolizumab in urothelial cancer. Blood samples were analyzed at two time points: 3 weeks after treatment start (second dose) and 6 weeks after treatment start. Ten or so patients reached durable clinical benefit, while 20 patients did not. About 85% of the 29 patients were males with bladder-origin urothelial cancer, and about 65% of the roughly 30 reported a prior smoking history. Twenty-nine patients had pretreatment blood TCR-seq, about 25 had at least one posttreatment blood collection, and about 25 had tumor TCR-seq. An ECOG performance status of 0 or 1 was recorded for the patients, and 0 to 3 prior chemotherapy regimens had been received by the patients. Blood samples yielded a median of around 130,000 T cells and roughly 83,000 unique TCRs, with median clonality 0.080.

The cohort comprised 25 to 30 patients with locally advanced or metastatic urothelial carcinoma treated at Memorial Sloan Kettering on a trial protocol. Peripheral blood mononuclear cells were collected pretreatment and during treatment, at between 1 and 8 total time points per patient. The Qiagen DNeasy Blood extraction kit was used to purify genomic DNA from total PBMCs and from tumor samples. PBMCs were collected pretreatment and during treatment, and were isolated and stored as previously described. Of note for this clone: The target of this receptor is not known. No clone much larger than this one lies a single base away; base qualities are absent.

To estimate absolute template abundance from read counts, synthetic TCR analog templates were spiked into each PCR. The immunoSEQ assay used bias-controlled V and J gene primers to amplify TCRbeta CDR3 regions from genomic DNA. Rearranged TCRbeta segments were sequenced at approximately 20X coverage. The original pipeline was this. Clustering was used to correct sequencing errors, and CDR3s were annotated against IMGT to assign V, D and J genes. Only productive TCRbeta rearrangements were used in downstream analyses, excluding out-of-frame or stop-codon sequences. Clonality was computed as one minus Shannon entropy normalized by the log of the number of unique productive sequences. Fisher's exact test with Benjamini-Hochberg correction, at a threshold of adjusted p below 0.01, was used to find clones that differed between time points or between blood and tumor. Here the immuneACCESS table is served through TCRdb, limited to in-frame sequences with V and J called. Missing clones are a known gap in these copies; in checked studies unresolved V genes cover under half, and the rest lacks a known reason. D and trimming come from the DNA, and the V and J calls and clone size come from that table. The sample includes 50,000 or so clones, with approximately 86% observed a single time. The ten largest clones take up roughly 17% of the sample.

The research as a whole found: Small sample size (n ≈ 28) and many exploratory analyses mean the results are intended to be hypothesis-generating. Improved progression-free and overall survival was found to be associated with pretreatment peripheral blood TCR clonality below the median. At 3 weeks after the start of treatment, tumor-associated TCR clones in peripheral blood had expanded more in patients with durable benefit (n of about 22, p = 0.022).

The sequences come from PBMCs, collected around atezolizumab (anti-PD-L1) treatment. This TCR came from a man in his sixties with urothelial cancer.

The nucleotides read TGTGCTAGTGGTTTCTGGACTAGCGGGGGCGATACGCAGTATTTT. It specifies CASGFWTSGGDTQYF. The chain uses TRBV12-5 and TRBJ2-3, with 13 bases matching TRBD2. Reading from cysteine to phenylalanine, the CDR3 counts 15 amino acids. The entry retains the CDR3 DNA only, 45 bases that are in frame from base 1. The germline V gene provides CDR1 LGHNT and CDR2 FRNRAP. Trimmed from V: 3 bases; trimmed from J: 6 bases; junction bases lacking a gene match: 3.